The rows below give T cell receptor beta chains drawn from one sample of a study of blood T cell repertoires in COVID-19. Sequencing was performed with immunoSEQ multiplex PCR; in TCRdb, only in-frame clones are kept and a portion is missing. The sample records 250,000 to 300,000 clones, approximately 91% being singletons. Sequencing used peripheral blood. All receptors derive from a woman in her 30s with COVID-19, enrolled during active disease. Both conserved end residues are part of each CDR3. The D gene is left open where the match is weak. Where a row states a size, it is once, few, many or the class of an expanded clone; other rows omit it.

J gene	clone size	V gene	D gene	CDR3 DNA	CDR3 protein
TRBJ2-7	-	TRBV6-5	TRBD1	TGTGCCAGCAGCCCCGGGACAGGGGACTATTACGAGCAGTACTTC	CASSPGTGDYYEQYF
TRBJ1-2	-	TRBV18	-	TGTGCCAGCTCAGACGGAGCCAACTATGGCTACACCTTC	CASSDGANYGYTF
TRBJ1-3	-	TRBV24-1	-	TGTGCCACTTCAGATACCAACTCTGGAAACACCATATATTTT	CATSDTNSGNTIYF
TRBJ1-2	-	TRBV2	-	TGTGCCAGCAGCAACACAGTAGGGCAGGGCTATGGCTACACCTTC	CASSNTVGQGYGYTF
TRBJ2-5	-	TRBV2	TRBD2	TGTGCCAGCACCGGACTAGCTCTCGAAGAGACCCAGTACTTC	CASTGLALEETQYF
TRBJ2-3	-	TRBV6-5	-	TGTGCCAGCAGGTCTCTATCTAGCACAGATACGCAGTATTTT	CASRSLSSTDTQYF
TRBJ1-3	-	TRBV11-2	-	TGTGCCAGCAGCTTTGGAGTGAGCGGAAACACCATATATTTT	CASSFGVSGNTIYF
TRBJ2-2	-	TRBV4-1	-	TGCGCCAGCAGCCAAGATCAGGCCAGGGTGTCCTCCGGGGAGCTGTTTTTT	CASSQDQARVSSGELFF
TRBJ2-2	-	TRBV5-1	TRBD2	TGCGCCAGCAGCTTGGGGTTAGCGGGAGGACACACCGGGGAGCTGTTTTTT	CASSLGLAGGHTGELFF
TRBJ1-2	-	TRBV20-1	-	TGCAGTGCTAGTGGTGCAGATCTCATGGAGTATGGCTACACCTTC	CSASGADLMEYGYTF
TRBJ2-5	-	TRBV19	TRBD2	TGTGCCAGTAGCCCAGCGGGAGTCCAAGAGACCCAGTACTTC	CASSPAGVQETQYF
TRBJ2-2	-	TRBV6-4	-	TGTGCCAGCAGTCCAGCAGGGAACACCGGGGAGCTGTTTTTT	CASSPAGNTGELFF
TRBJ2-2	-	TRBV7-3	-	TGTGCCAGCAGCTCGACGGGGACTGCGAACACCGGGGAGCTGTTTTTT	CASSSTGTANTGELFF
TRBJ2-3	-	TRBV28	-	TGTGCCAGCAGTTTTCAGGGGGGTACGGCTGTGGATACGCAGTATTTT	CASSFQGGTAVDTQYF
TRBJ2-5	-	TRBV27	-	TGTGCCAGCAGTTTATCGGGGCGGGATGGGGAGACCCAGTACTTC	CASSLSGRDGETQYF
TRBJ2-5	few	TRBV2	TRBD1	TGTGCCAGCAGTGAAAACGCCCCGGACAGGAACTTC	CASSENAPDRNF
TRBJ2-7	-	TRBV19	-	TGTGCCAGTAGTACCCGGGTTGACGAGCAGTACTTC	CASSTRVDEQYF
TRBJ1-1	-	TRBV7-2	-	TGTGCCAGCAGCTTATCATTCCGGGATACTGAAGCTTTCTTT	CASSLSFRDTEAFF
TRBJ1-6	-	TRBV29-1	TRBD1	TGCAGCGTTAGAGGGGGCGAGGTTGACTCACCCCTCCACTTT	CSVRGGEVDSPLHF
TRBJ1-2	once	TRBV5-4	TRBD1	TGTGCCAGCAGCCCGACAGGGAACTATGGCTACACCTTC	CASSPTGNYGYTF
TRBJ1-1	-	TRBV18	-	TGTGCCAGCTCACCTTCTTCTATGAACACTGAAGCTTTCTTT	CASSPSSMNTEAFF
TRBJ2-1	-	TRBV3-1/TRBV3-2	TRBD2	TGTGCCAGCAGCCATTCCCTAGCGGGAGAGGGCAATGAGCAGTTCTTC	CASSHSLAGEGNEQFF
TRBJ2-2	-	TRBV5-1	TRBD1	TGCGCCAGCAGCTTGATTGCAGGGGGCTCCGGGGAGCTGTTTTTT	CASSLIAGGSGELFF
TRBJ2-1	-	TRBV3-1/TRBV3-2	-	TGTGCCAGCAGCCGGTCGGAGGGCCTGTACAATGAGCAGTTCTTC	CASSRSEGLYNEQFF
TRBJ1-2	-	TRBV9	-	TGTGCCAGCAGCGTAGTCGGAGGCGGCTATGGCTACACCTTC	CASSVVGGGYGYTF
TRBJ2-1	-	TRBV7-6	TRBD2	TGTGCCAGCAGCTTAGATGGGATACTAGCGGGAGTAAATGAGCAGTTCTTC	CASSLDGILAGVNEQFF